This TCR beta chain was found in a study of STAT5B mutations in CD4+ large granular lymphocyte leukemia. Control samples were healthy donors' buffy coats. Germline V lookup: CDR1 SGHVS, CDR2 FQNEAQ. The length of the CDR3 is 14 residues. J gave up 2 bases and V 2 bases, and 2 bases lay outside the gene matches. This clone is a singleton in its sample. Sequenced by immunoSEQ multiplex PCR; TCRdb stores in-frame clones only, minus some. The table includes 30,000 to 40,000 clones, less than 85% detected once. The clonotype comes from a human donor in good health. The sequencing input was CD4+ T cells from blood buffy coats. The chain links TRBV7-8 to TRBJ2-5; 7 bases line up with TRBD2. This CDR3 reads CASSLTGGQETQYF. The DNA for the CDR3 is TGTGCCAGCAGCTTAACGGGGGGTCAAGAGACCCAGTACTTC. The full variable domain, completed using reference TRBV7-8 and TRBJ2-5, is GAGVSQSPRYKVAKRGQDVALRCDPISGHVSLFWYQQALGQGPEFLTYFQNEAQLDKSGLPSDRFFAERPEGSVSTLKIQRTQQEDSAVYLCASSLTGGQETQYFGPGTRLLVL.